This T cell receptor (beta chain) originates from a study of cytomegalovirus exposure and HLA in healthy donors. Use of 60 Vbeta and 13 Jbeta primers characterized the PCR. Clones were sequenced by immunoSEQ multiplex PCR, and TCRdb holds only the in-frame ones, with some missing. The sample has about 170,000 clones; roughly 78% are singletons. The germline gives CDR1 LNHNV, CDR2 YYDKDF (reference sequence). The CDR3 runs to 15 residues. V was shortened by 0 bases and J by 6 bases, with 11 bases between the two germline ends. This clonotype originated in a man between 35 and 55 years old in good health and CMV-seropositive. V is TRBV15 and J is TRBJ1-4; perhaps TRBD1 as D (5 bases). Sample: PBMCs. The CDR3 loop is CATSRDRGGYEKLFF. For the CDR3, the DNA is TGTGCCACCAGCAGAGATAGGGGAGGATATGAAAAACTGTTTTTT.